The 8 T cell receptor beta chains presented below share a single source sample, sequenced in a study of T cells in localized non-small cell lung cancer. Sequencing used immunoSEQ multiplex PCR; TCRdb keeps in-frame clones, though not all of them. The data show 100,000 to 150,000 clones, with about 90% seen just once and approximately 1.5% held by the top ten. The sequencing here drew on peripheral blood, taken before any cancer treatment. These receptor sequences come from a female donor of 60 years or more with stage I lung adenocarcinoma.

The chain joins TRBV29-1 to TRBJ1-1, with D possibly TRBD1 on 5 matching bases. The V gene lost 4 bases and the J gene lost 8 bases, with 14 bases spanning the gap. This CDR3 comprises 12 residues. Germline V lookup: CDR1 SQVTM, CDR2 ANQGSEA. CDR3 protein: CSVARADAEAFF. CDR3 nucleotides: TGCAGCGTTGCCAGGGCGGACGCCGAAGCTTTCTTT.

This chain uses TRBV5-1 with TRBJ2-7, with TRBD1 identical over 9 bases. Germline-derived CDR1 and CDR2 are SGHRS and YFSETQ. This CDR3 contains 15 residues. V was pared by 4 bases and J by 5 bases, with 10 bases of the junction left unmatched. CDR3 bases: TGCGCCAGCAGCCTATCTGGGACAGGGTACAACGAGCAGTACTTC. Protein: CASSLSGTGYNEQYF.

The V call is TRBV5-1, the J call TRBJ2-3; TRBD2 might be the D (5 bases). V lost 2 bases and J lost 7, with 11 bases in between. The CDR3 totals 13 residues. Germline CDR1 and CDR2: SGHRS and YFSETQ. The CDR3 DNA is TGCGCCAGCAGCTTTAGCGTTACAAATACGCAGTATTTT. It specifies CASSFSVTNTQYF.

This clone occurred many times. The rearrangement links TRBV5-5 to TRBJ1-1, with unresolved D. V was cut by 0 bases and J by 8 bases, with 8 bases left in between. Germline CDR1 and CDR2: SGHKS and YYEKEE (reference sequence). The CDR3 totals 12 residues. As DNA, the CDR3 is TGTGCCAGCAGCTTGGAGGGCAGAGAAGCTTTCTTT. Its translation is CASSLEGREAFF.

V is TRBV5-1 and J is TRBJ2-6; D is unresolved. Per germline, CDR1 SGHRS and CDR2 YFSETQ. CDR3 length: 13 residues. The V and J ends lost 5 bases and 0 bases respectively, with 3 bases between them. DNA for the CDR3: TGCGCCAGCAGTTACTCTGGGGCCAACGTCCTGACTTTC. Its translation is CASSYSGANVLTF. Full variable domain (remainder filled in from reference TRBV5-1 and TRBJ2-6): KAGVTQTPRYLIKTRGQQVTLSCSPISGHRSVSWYQQTPGQGLQFLFEYFSETQRNKGNFPGRFSGRQFSNSRSEMNVSTLELGDSALYLCASSYSGANVLTFGAGSRLTVL.

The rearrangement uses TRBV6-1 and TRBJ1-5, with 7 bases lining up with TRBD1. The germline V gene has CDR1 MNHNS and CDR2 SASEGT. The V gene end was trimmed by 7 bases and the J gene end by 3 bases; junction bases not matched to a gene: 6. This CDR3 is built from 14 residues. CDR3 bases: TGTGCCAGCAATCGACAGGGTGACAATCAGCCCCAGCATTTT. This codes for CASNRQGDNQPQHF.

The DNA for the CDR3 is TGCAGCGTCGGTTTTGGGCGTGAAAAACTGTTTTTT. Encoded protein: CSVGFGREKLFF. This chain joins TRBV29-1 and TRBJ1-4; D remains ambiguous. Trimming left V 6 bases short and J 7 bases short, with 12 bases between. The length of the CDR3 is 12 residues. Germline V gives CDR1 SQVTM, CDR2 ANQGSEA.

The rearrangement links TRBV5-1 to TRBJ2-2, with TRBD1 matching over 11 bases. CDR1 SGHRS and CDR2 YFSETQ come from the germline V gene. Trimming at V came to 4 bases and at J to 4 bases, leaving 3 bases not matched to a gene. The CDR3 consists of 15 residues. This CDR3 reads CASSLGQGVTGELFF. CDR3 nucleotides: TGCGCCAGCAGCCTGGGACAGGGGGTCACCGGGGAGCTGTTTTTT.